What follows are 20 T cell receptor beta chains derived from one specimen sequenced in a study of shared clonotypes between healthy human individuals. Repertoires were generated with immunoSEQ multiplex PCR, while TCRdb's copy carries only in-frame clones and drops some. The sample lists some 2,400,000 clones, roughly 95% occurring once. The sequenced material came from naive CD4+ T cells sorted from blood. Subset noted: CD45RA+ positively selected. The origin of the receptors is a man between 18 and 29 years old in good health.

This clone was recorded only once. This chain uses TRBV5-1 with TRBJ2-1, with a weak D call TRBD2 (5 bases). CDR3 length equals 14 residues. CDR1 is SGHRS, CDR2 YFSETQ, per germline. Trimming removed 4 bases from V and 8 bases from J, with 16 bases in between. CDR3 protein: CASSPRSNGDEQFF. In DNA form, the CDR3 reads TGCGCCAGCAGCCCACGATCGAACGGGGATGAGCAGTTCTTC.

The V and J genes are TRBV7-6 and TRBJ2-7; 9 positions agree with TRBD1. V dropped 2 bases and J dropped 2; count of bases not matched to a gene: 4. This CDR3 has 15 amino acids. Per germline, CDR1 SGHVS and CDR2 FNYEAQ. This CDR3 is CASSLLGQGTYEQYF. The CDR3 nucleotides read TGTGCCAGCAGCTTACTGGGACAGGGTACCTACGAGCAGTACTTC. Full variable domain (missing parts from reference TRBV7-6 and TRBJ2-7): GAGVSQSPRYKVTKRGQDVALRCDPISGHVSLYWYRQALGQGPEFLTYFNYEAQQDKSGLPNDRFSAERPEGSISTLTIQRTEQRDSAMYRCASSLLGQGTYEQYFGPGTRLTVT.

This sequence joins TRBV5-1 and TRBJ2-7, with TRBD1 identical over 9 bases. CDR3 length: 14 residues. With 0 bases clipped from V and 6 bases from J, the junction kept 4 bases outside the gene matches. Germline assignment: CDR1 SGHRS and CDR2 YFSETQ. The CDR3 DNA reads as TGCGCCAGCAGCTTGGATGGGACAGGGCTCGAGCAGTACTTC. Protein product: CASSLDGTGLEQYF.

In DNA, the CDR3 is TGTGCCAGCAGCGTCCATACTAGCGGTGCGAACACCGGGGAGCTGTTTTTT. It is translated as CASSVHTSGANTGELFF. The chain links TRBV11-3 to TRBJ2-2; 8 bases map to TRBD2. The CDR3 has 17 residues. J was trimmed by 0 bases and V by 5 bases; bases with no gene match: 8. Germline V CDR1 and CDR2: SGHNT, YENEEA.

This rearrangement joins TRBV20-1 to TRBJ2-7; a weak D match, TRBD1 (6 bases). This CDR3 has 11 amino acids. The V gene's germline CDR1 is DFQATT and CDR2 SNEGSKA (reference sequence). Trimming pared 5 bases from V and 12 bases from J, leaving 17 bases between. CDR3 region: CSAERQAATYF. The CDR3, as DNA: TGCAGTGCTGAACGACAGGCCGCAACGTACTTC.

The CDR3 bases are TGTGCTAGTGGTTTGGCACAGGGGGCGCGGTCCTATGGCTACACCTTC. Protein sequence: CASGLAQGARSYGYTF. The chain is built from TRBV12-5 and TRBJ1-2; 9 bases align to TRBD1. The V and J ends lost 1 base and 4 bases, in that order; junction bases with no gene match: 7. Germline V gene sequence: CDR1 LGHNT, CDR2 FRNRAP. This CDR3 region has 16 residues.

This rearrangement joins TRBV6-1 to TRBJ1-3; no clear D gene. Trimming cost V 8 bases and J 0 bases, with 11 bases left between them. The CDR3 sequence is 14 residues long. Germline V gene lookup returns CDR1 MNHNS and CDR2 SASEGT. CDR3 nucleotide sequence: TGTGCCAGCCGGCCCGAGGCCTCTGGAAACACCATATATTTT. Translated, it gives CASRPEASGNTIYF.

The chain carries TRBV30 and TRBJ1-2; D remains ambiguous. V was shortened by 0 bases and J by 2 bases, with 10 bases between the two germline ends. From germline, CDR1 is GTSNPN and CDR2 SVGIG (reference sequence). The CDR3 has 14 residues. The CDR3 DNA sequence: TGTGCCTGGAGTGTATACGGCCGGAACTATGGCTACACCTTC. Its translation is CAWSVYGRNYGYTF.

The rearrangement joins TRBV5-5 to TRBJ2-7; 10 nucleotides agree with TRBD2. The germline V gene has CDR1 SGHKS and CDR2 YYEKEE (reference sequence). With 4 bases clipped from V and 1 base from J, the junction kept 5 bases outside the gene matches. This CDR3 comprises 15 residues. The DNA of the CDR3 is TGTGCCAGCAGCATAGGACTAGCGGAGTCCTACGAGCAGTACTTC. It specifies CASSIGLAESYEQYF.

V usage is TRBV29-1 and J usage is TRBJ2-5; TRBD2 aligns across 7 bases. With 4 bases clipped from V and 5 bases from J, the junction kept 7 bases outside the gene matches. The germline gives CDR1 SQVTM, CDR2 ANQGSEA. The CDR3 contains 13 residues. The CDR3 DNA sequence: TGCAGCGTTGCCGGCGGGAGCGGGGAGACCCAGTACTTC. Protein product: CSVAGGSGETQYF.

V and J are TRBV30 and TRBJ2-7, with 7 bases identical to TRBD2. The CDR3 is 15 amino acids. Germline V gene data show CDR1 as GTSNPN and CDR2 as SVGIG (reference sequence). J gave up 0 bases and V 3 bases, and 8 bases lay outside the gene matches. The CDR3 region is CAWRWQGGSSYEQYF. The CDR3 nucleotides read TGTGCCTGGAGGTGGCAGGGAGGGTCCTCCTACGAGCAGTACTTC.

The chain recombines TRBV30 with TRBJ2-1; D gene ambiguous. The CDR3 length is 13 residues. From germline, CDR1 is GTSNPN and CDR2 SVGIG (reference sequence). V shed 3 bases and J shed 9 bases, with 15 bases lying between them. The CDR3 DNA is TGTGCCTGGAGCGTATCCCTCTTGGGTGAGCAGTTCTTC. Its protein is CAWSVSLLGEQFF. The full variable domain, in which reference TRBV30 and TRBJ2-1 provide the parts outside the CDR3, is SQTIHQWPATLVQPVGSPLSLECTVEGTSNPNLYWYRQAAGRGLQLLFYSVGIGQISSEVPQNLSASRPQDRQFILSSKKLLLSDSGFYLCAWSVSLLGEQFFGPGTRLTVL.

The rearrangement joins TRBV7-2 to TRBJ2-4, with D possibly being TRBD1 or TRBD2 (5 bases each). The CDR3 runs to 15 residues. Trimming removed 6 bases at V and 0 bases at J, with 12 bases between. Germline CDR1 is SGHTA and CDR2 is FQGNSA. CDR3 in amino acids: CASSYAGTAKNIQYF. CDR3 DNA: TGTGCCAGCAGTTACGCCGGGACAGCCAAAAACATTCAGTACTTC.

This clone was seen a single time. The V and J genes are TRBV6-1 and TRBJ1-2; D is unresolved. Germline V gives CDR1 MNHNS, CDR2 SASEGT. The V end lost 2 bases, the J end lost 1 base, and 14 bases lay between the germline ends. This CDR3 comprises 16 residues. CDR3 loop: CASSELLTQLNYGYTF. The CDR3 DNA is TGTGCCAGCAGTGAACTACTGACCCAACTTAACTATGGCTACACCTTC.

In the case of this clone: The same CDR3 can be traced to other DNA sequences in this sample. This sequence joins TRBV2 and TRBJ2-1, with TRBD2 matching 13 bases. The junction had 3 bases not matched to a gene; V was cut back by 6 bases and J by 4 bases. This CDR3 spans 15 amino acids. CDR1 is SNHLY and CDR2 is FYNNEI in the germline V gene. The CDR3 region is CASSAGLAGYNEQFF. CDR3 DNA: TGTGCCAGCAGCGCGGGACTAGCGGGGTACAATGAGCAGTTCTTC.

The rearrangement joins TRBV19 to TRBJ2-7; perhaps TRBD2 as D (6 bases). V dropped 9 bases and J dropped 1 base, with 13 bases sitting between them. Germline lookup yields CDR1 LNHDA and CDR2 SQIVND (reference sequence). This CDR3 spans 13 amino acids. Here the CDR3 DNA reads TGTGCCAGCGCCCGGGACTTGTCCTACGAGCAGTACTTC. It is translated as CASARDLSYEQYF.

This clone was seen a single time. The same CDR3 can be traced to other DNA sequences in this sample. The chain combines TRBV7-9 with TRBJ1-2, with 7 bases matching TRBD1. Germline loops: CDR1 SEHNR, CDR2 FQNEAQ (reference sequence). This CDR3 is built from 14 residues. V trimming: 5 bases; J trimming: 0 bases; junction bases outside the gene matches: 3. The CDR3 DNA follows: TGTGCCAGCAGCCAGGGGGGTACTAACTATGGCTACACCTTC. Translating gives CASSQGGTNYGYTF.

The gene calls are TRBV14 and TRBJ1-1; a weak D match, TRBD1 (6 bases). Germline-derived CDR1 and CDR2 are SGHDN and FVKESK. The CDR3 is made up of 15 amino acids. The V end was cut by 1 base, the J end by 5 bases, with 14 bases between. CDR3 sequence: CASSQAGRGRTEAFF. DNA of the CDR3: TGTGCCAGCAGCCAAGCTGGCAGGGGAAGGACTGAAGCTTTCTTT.

CDR3 DNA: TGTGCCTGGAGTAGGAGTCTCCTAACCGGGAATAACAATGAGCAGTTCTTC. This translates into CAWSRSLLTGNNNEQFF. This chain connects TRBV30 to TRBJ2-1; weak D call: TRBD2 (5 bases). Trimming shortened V by 2 bases and J by 5 bases, and 22 bases separated the two germline ends. Per the germline V gene, CDR1 is GTSNPN and CDR2 is SVGIG (reference sequence). The CDR3 runs to 17 residues. The full variable domain, rest sourced from reference TRBV30 and TRBJ2-1, is SQTIHQWPATLVQPVGSPLSLECTVEGTSNPNLYWYRQAAGRGLQLLFYSVGIGQISSEVPQNLSASRPQDRQFILSSKKLLLSDSGFYLCAWSRSLLTGNNNEQFFGPGTRLTVL.

The chain combines TRBV6-5 with TRBJ2-5; a possible D gene is TRBD1 (6 bases). V shed 5 bases and J shed 5 bases, with 12 bases lying between them. This CDR3 contains 13 residues. Germline CDR1 is MNHEY and CDR2 is SVGAGI. The CDR3 nucleotides read TGTGCCAGCAGTAGGACAGTGCGGGAGACCCAGTACTTC. It yields the protein CASSRTVRETQYF.